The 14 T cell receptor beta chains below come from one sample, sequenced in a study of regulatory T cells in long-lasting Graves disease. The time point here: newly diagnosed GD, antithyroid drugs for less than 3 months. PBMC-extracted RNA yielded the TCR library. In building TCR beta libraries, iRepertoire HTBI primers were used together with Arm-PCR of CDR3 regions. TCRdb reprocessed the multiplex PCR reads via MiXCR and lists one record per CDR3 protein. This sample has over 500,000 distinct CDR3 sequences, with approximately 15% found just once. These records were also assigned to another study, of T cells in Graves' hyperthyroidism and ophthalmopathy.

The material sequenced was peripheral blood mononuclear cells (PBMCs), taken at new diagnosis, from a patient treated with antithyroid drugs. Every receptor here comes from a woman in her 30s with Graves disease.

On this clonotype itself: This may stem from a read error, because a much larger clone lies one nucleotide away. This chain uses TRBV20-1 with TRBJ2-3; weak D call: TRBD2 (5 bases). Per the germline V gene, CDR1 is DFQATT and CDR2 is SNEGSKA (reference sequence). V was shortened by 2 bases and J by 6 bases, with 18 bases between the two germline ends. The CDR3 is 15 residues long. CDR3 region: CSARHPNLGVDTQYF. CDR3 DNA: TGCAGTGCTAGACACCCGAACCTGGGAGTGGATACGCAGTATTTT.

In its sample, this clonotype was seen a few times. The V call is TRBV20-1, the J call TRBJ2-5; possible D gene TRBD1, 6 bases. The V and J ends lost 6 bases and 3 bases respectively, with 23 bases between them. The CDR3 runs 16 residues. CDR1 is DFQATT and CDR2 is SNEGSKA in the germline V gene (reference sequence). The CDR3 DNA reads TGCAGTGCCAAACCTGGGGTACAAGGGGGTAAAGAGACCCAGTACTTC. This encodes CSAKPGVQGGKETQYF.

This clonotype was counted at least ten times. CDR3 nucleotides: TGTGCCAGCAGTGAAGCGGGGACAGGGTTCACAGATACGCAGTATTTT. Amino acids: CASSEAGTGFTDTQYF. The chain employs TRBV6-1 and TRBJ2-3; 9 bases line up with TRBD1. Germline CDR1 MNHNS, CDR2 SASEGT. This CDR3 is 16 amino acids long. J lost 2 bases, V lost 0 bases, and 3 bases had no gene match.

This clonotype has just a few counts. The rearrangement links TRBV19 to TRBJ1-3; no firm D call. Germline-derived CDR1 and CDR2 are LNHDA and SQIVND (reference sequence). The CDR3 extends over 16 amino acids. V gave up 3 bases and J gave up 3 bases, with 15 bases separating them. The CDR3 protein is CASSIGPTSGGNTIYF. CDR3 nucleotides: TGTGCCAGTAGTATTGGACCTACCTCTGGTGGAAACACCATATATTTT.

The CDR3 DNA is TGTGCCAGCAGCCAAGCGGGAGGCGGGTTGAATGAGCAGTTCTTC. Amino acids: CASSQAGGGLNEQFF. The chain combines TRBV4-2 with TRBJ2-1; 7 bases agree with TRBD2. The CDR3 extends over 15 amino acids. Germline lookup yields CDR1 LGHNA and CDR2 YNFKEQ. V lost 1 base and J lost 7; bases outside the gene matches: 7.

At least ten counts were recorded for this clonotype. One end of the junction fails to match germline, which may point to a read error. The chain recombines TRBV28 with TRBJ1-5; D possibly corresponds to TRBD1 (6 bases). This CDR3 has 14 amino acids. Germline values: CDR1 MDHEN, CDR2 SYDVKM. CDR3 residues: CASSTSGVGGLGIF. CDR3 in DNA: TGTGCCAGCAGCACCTCCGGGGTGGGGGGCTTGGGTATTTTT.

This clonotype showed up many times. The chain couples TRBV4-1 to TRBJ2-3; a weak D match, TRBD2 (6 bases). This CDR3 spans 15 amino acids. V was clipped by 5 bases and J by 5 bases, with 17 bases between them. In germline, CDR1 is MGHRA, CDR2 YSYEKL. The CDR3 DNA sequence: TGCGCCAGCAGCAAGGGAAGCGGGTTCGGAGATACGCAGTATTTT. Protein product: CASSKGSGFGDTQYF.

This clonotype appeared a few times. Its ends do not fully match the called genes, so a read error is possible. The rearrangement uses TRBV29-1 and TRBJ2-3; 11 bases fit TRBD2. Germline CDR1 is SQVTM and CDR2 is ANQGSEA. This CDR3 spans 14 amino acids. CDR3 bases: TGCAGCTCAGTTGGGACTAGCGGCACAGGTACGCAGTATTTT. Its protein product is CSSVGTSGTGTQYF.

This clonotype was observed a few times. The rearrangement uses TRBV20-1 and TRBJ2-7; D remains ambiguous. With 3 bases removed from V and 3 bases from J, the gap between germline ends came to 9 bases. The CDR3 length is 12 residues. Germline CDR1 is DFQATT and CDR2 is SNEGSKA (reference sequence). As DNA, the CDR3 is TGCAGTGCTAGCCTAGGGTACTACGAGCAGTACTTC. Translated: CSASLGYYEQYF.

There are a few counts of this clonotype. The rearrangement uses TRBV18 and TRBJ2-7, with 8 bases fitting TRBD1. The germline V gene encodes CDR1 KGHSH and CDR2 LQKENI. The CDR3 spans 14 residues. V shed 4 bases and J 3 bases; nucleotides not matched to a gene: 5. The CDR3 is CASSRQGTGYEQYF. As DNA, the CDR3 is TGTGCCAGCTCACGCCAGGGGACAGGCTACGAGCAGTACTTC.

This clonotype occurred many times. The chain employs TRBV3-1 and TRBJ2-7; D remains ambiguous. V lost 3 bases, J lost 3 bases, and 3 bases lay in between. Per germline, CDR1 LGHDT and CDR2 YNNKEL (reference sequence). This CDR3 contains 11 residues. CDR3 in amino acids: CASSQIYEQYF. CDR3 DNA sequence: TGTGCCAGCAGCCAGATCTACGAGCAGTACTTC.

The CDR3 DNA follows: TGTGCCAGCAGCTCTACAATCTTCTCCGGGGAGCTGTTTTTT. It encodes CASSSTIFSGELFF. The rearrangement links TRBV6-1 to TRBJ2-2; D is ambiguous. V lost 6 bases and J lost 6, with 14 bases in between. This CDR3 contains 14 residues. Germline V gene lookup returns CDR1 MNHNS and CDR2 SASEGT.

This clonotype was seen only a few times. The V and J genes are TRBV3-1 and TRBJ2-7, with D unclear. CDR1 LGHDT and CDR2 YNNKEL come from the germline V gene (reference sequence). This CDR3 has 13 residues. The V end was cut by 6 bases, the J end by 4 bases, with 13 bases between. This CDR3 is CASSNSARYEQYF. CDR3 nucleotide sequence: TGTGCCAGCAGTAATAGTGCAAGGTACGAGCAGTACTTC.

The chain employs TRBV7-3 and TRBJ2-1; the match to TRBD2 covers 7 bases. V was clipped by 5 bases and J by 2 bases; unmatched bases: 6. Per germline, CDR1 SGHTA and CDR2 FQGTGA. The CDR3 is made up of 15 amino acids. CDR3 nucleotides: TGTGCCAGCAGCCGCGGGAGCATGACCTACAATGAGCAGTTCTTC. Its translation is CASSRGSMTYNEQFF.